These 22 T cell receptor beta chains share one sample of origin, sequenced in a study of blood T cell repertoires in COVID-19 (dated by TCRdb to the early 2020s). To prepare the library, the immunoSEQ multiplex PCR assay was applied. TCRdb limited this immuneACCESS table to in-frame rearrangements with V and J called. A share of clones is missing; checked studies link under half to unresolved V genes, and the rest is unexplained. The sample includes tens of thousands of clones, with roughly 80% observed a single time. The ten largest clones capture less than 2% of the sample. Sequencing was carried out using peripheral blood. The receptors shown here come from a woman in her sixties with acute or convalescent COVID-19.

The rearrangement uses TRBV30 and TRBJ2-7; possible D gene TRBD1, 5 bases. The germline V gene encodes CDR1 GTSNPN and CDR2 SVGIG (reference sequence). The CDR3 totals 14 residues. Trimming left V 0 bases short and J 5 bases short, with 14 bases between. CDR3 in DNA: TGTGCCTGGAGTGTAGGGTCAGGGTCCAACGAGCAGTACTTC. Protein: CAWSVGSGSNEQYF.

The chain is built from TRBV5-1 and TRBJ2-3; 10 bases map to TRBD1. This CDR3 is 15 amino acids long. From germline, CDR1 is SGHRS and CDR2 YFSETQ. V gave up 0 bases and J gave up 4 bases; unmatched junction bases: 2. CDR3 DNA: TGCGCCAGCAGCTTGGAGGGACAGGGGTCAGATACGCAGTATTTT. The encoded protein is CASSLEGQGSDTQYF.

CDR3 sequence reads: CASSPGAGGSEAFF. As DNA, the CDR3 is TGTGCCAGCAGCCCAGGGGCAGGCGGATCTGAAGCTTTCTTT. The rearrangement links TRBV7-2 to TRBJ1-1, with D tentatively TRBD1 (6 bases). Germline V gives CDR1 SGHTA, CDR2 FQGNSA. This CDR3 spans 14 amino acids. The V end was cut by 5 bases, the J end by 6 bases, with 16 bases between.

A few counts support this clone. The rearrangement joins TRBV19 to TRBJ1-5; 7 bases fit TRBD1. Unmatched junction bases numbered 8, after V lost 4 bases and J lost 2 bases. In germline, CDR1 is LNHDA, CDR2 SQIVND (reference sequence). The CDR3 length is 16 residues. The chain's CDR3 is CASSTRQDRGNQPQHF. The CDR3 coding sequence is TGTGCCAGTAGTACGAGACAAGACAGGGGCAATCAGCCCCAGCATTTT.

This clone was seen a single time. This chain uses TRBV7-8 with TRBJ1-5, with TRBD1 identical over 8 bases. J gave up 3 bases and V 4 bases, and 5 bases lay outside the gene matches. Germline V CDR1 and CDR2: SGHVS, FQNEAQ. The CDR3 contains 15 residues. CDR3 protein: CASSSRTGYNQPQHF. CDR3 sequence (DNA): TGTGCCAGCAGCTCGAGGACAGGGTACAATCAGCCCCAGCATTTT.

This chain uses TRBV5-1 with TRBJ1-4; TRBD1 matches at 7 bases. CDR3 length equals 13 residues. Germline V gene sequence: CDR1 SGHRS, CDR2 YFSETQ. V shed 4 bases, J shed 5 bases, and the junction held 2 bases outside the gene matches. The CDR3 DNA is TGCGCCAGCAGCCGGGACAGAAATGAAAAACTGTTTTTT. Its protein product is CASSRDRNEKLFF.

This clone appeared once. CDR3 amino acids: CASSYEVGSAQFF. In nucleotides, the CDR3 is TGTGCCAGCAGTTATGAAGTTGGTAGCGCGCAGTTCTTC. The chain combines TRBV6-6 with TRBJ2-1; TRBD2 is a possible D gene (5 bases). The V and J ends lost 3 bases and 12 bases respectively, with 15 bases between them. The germline gives CDR1 MNHNY, CDR2 SVGAGI (reference sequence). The CDR3 length is 13 residues.

The chain links TRBV5-1 to TRBJ2-1, with TRBD1 as a possible D gene (5 bases). The germline V gene encodes CDR1 SGHRS and CDR2 YFSETQ. V was trimmed by 0 bases and J by 6 bases, leaving 10 bases between them. The CDR3 consists of 14 residues. The CDR3 sequence is CASSLGATVNEQFF. DNA of the CDR3: TGCGCCAGCAGCTTGGGGGCGACAGTCAATGAGCAGTTCTTC.

The rearrangement uses TRBV7-3 and TRBJ2-1, with TRBD1 matching 9 bases. V dropped 5 bases and J dropped 7; count of bases not matched to a gene: 3. Per germline, CDR1 SGHTA and CDR2 FQGTGA. The CDR3 length is 13 residues. This CDR3 reads CASSGDRDNEQFF. For the CDR3, the DNA is TGTGCCAGCAGCGGGGACAGGGATAATGAGCAGTTCTTC.

The chain combines TRBV14 with TRBJ1-2; D unresolved. V lost 0 bases and J lost 5, with 7 bases in between. This CDR3 is built from 13 residues. Germline V gene data show CDR1 as SGHDN and CDR2 as FVKESK. As DNA, the CDR3 is TGTGCCAGCAGCCAAGATTACGGGTATGGCTACACCTTC. This gives the protein CASSQDYGYGYTF.

The chain combines TRBV28 with TRBJ2-2; 8 bases are shared with TRBD2. CDR1 and CDR2 (germline): MDHEN, SYDVKM. This CDR3 is built from 13 residues. Trimming cost V 9 bases and J 5 bases; bases outside gene matches: 5. This CDR3 reads CASELADTGELFF. CDR3 nucleotides: TGTGCCAGTGAACTAGCGGATACCGGGGAGCTGTTTTTT.

The J gene is TRBJ2-7, the V gene TRBV11-3; 7 bases are shared with TRBD2. Germline trimming cut 11 bases from V and 4 bases from J; bases unmatched to any gene: 14. Germline CDR1 reads SGHNT; CDR2 reads YENEEA. The CDR3 consists of 14 residues. CDR3: CASAAAGEPYEQYF. DNA for the CDR3: TGTGCCTCAGCAGCGGCGGGGGAGCCGTACGAGCAGTACTTC. The full variable domain, rest sourced from reference TRBV11-3 and TRBJ2-7, is EAGVVQSPRYKIIEKKQPVAFWCNPISGHNTLYWYLQNLGQGPELLIRYENEEAVDDSQLPKDRFSAERLKGVDSTLKIQPAELGDSAVYLCASAAAGEPYEQYFGPGTRLTVT.

The rearrangement joins TRBV19 to TRBJ1-5, with D maybe TRBD1 (6 bases). The V gene's germline CDR1 is LNHDA and CDR2 SQIVND (reference sequence). This CDR3 has 13 residues. V gave up 7 bases and J gave up 6 bases, with 13 bases separating them. CDR3 loop: CASMTGFGQPQHF. CDR3 nucleotides: TGTGCCAGTATGACAGGTTTCGGTCAGCCCCAGCATTTT. Full variable domain (outside the CDR3, taken from reference TRBV19 and TRBJ1-5): DGGITQSPKYLFRKEGQNVTLSCEQNLNHDAMYWYRQDPGQGLRLIYYSQIVNDFQKGDIAEGYSVSREKKESFPLTVTSAQKNPTAFYLCASMTGFGQPQHFGDGTRLSIL.

The chain joins TRBV12-5 to TRBJ1-1, with 7 bases that match TRBD1. Per the germline V gene, CDR1 is LGHNT and CDR2 is FRNRAP. This CDR3 contains 14 residues. V trimming: 6 bases; J trimming: 4 bases; junction bases outside the gene matches: 8. CDR3 DNA: TGTGCTAGTGGCGCGACAGGGACCGGCACTGAAGCTTTCTTT. This encodes CASGATGTGTEAFF.

The chain employs TRBV18 and TRBJ1-2; D gene uncertain. The CDR3 totals 13 residues. Trimming removed 2 bases at V and 2 bases at J, with 6 bases between. Germline-derived CDR1 and CDR2 are KGHSH and LQKENI. The CDR3 region is CASSPGNNYGYTF. Written as DNA, the CDR3 is TGTGCCAGCTCACCAGGCAACAACTATGGCTACACCTTC.

This chain connects TRBV27 to TRBJ1-4; 10 nucleotides align to TRBD1. V gave up 6 bases and J gave up 10 bases; unmatched junction bases: 17. The CDR3 is 17 residues long. Germline V gene sequence: CDR1 MNHEY, CDR2 SMNVEV (reference sequence). The CDR3 reads CASRITGTGVISRKLFF. As DNA, the CDR3 is TGTGCCAGCAGGATAACCGGGACAGGGGTCATAAGCCGAAAACTGTTTTTT. Together with reference TRBV27 and TRBJ1-4, the CDR3 gives the full variable domain: EAQVTQNPRYLITVTGKKLTVTCSQNMNHEYMSWYRQDPGLGLRQIYYSMNVEVTDKGDVPEGYKVSRKEKRNFPLILESPSPNQTSLYFCASRITGTGVISRKLFFGSGTQLSVL.

J is TRBJ2-7 and V is TRBV20-1; tentatively, D is TRBD1 (6 bases). V was clipped by 3 bases and J by 8 bases, with 17 bases between them. Germline values: CDR1 DFQATT, CDR2 SNEGSKA (reference sequence). There are 13 residues in the CDR3. The CDR3 sequence is CSASSGTPVKQYF. The CDR3 DNA reads TGCAGTGCTAGTTCGGGGACACCTGTCAAGCAGTACTTC.

CDR3: CSVGMGAGAANYGYTF. The CDR3, as DNA: TGCAGCGTTGGAATGGGGGCGGGGGCTGCTAACTATGGCTACACCTTC. This sequence joins TRBV29-1 and TRBJ1-2, with D possibly matching TRBD1 (6 bases). With 4 bases removed from V and 0 bases from J, the gap between germline ends came to 18 bases. The CDR3 covers 16 residues. Germline CDR1 reads SQVTM; CDR2 reads ANQGSEA. Variable domain in full (rest from reference TRBV29-1 and TRBJ1-2): SAVISQKPSRDICQRGTSLTIQCQVDSQVTMMFWYRQQPGQSLTLIATANQGSEATYESGFVIDKFPISRPNLTFSTLTVSNMSPEDSSIYLCSVGMGAGAANYGYTFGSGTRLTVV.

The chain has TRBV7-3 and TRBJ1-1, with 7 bases that match TRBD1. V lost 3 bases and J lost 1; bases outside the gene matches: 8. The CDR3 runs to 16 residues. Germline CDR1 is SGHTA and CDR2 is FQGTGA. The CDR3: CASSLGPGQRNTEAFF. The CDR3 DNA sequence: TGTGCCAGCAGCTTGGGCCCGGGACAGCGGAACACTGAAGCTTTCTTT.

The V gene is TRBV19, the J gene TRBJ2-1; a weak D match, TRBD1 (5 bases). The CDR3 runs 11 residues. In germline, CDR1 is LNHDA, CDR2 SQIVND (reference sequence). The V end was cut by 5 bases, the J end by 7 bases, with 6 bases between. The CDR3 loop reads CASSQGNEQFF. CDR3 sequence (DNA): TGTGCCAGTAGTCAGGGAAATGAGCAGTTCTTC.

This clone was observed a single time. This rearrangement joins TRBV6-6 to TRBJ2-1; 7 bases are shared with TRBD2. The CDR3 is 16 amino acids. Germline V gene lookup returns CDR1 MNHNY and CDR2 SVGAGI (reference sequence). With 4 bases clipped from V and 6 bases from J, the junction kept 12 bases outside the gene matches. CDR3 in DNA: TGTGCCAGCAGTTCCCCGGGCGGACTAGTATCCAATGAGCAGTTCTTC. This sequence encodes CASSSPGGLVSNEQFF.

This clone was detected only once. V gene TRBV20-1 combines with J gene TRBJ1-2; D is possibly TRBD1 (5 bases). Germline assignment: CDR1 DFQATT and CDR2 SNEGSKA (reference sequence). This CDR3 is 13 amino acids long. V lost 3 bases to trimming and J lost 8 bases, with 16 bases between them. This CDR3 reads CSASAEGFKGYTF. The CDR3 DNA reads TGCAGTGCTAGTGCGGAGGGGTTTAAGGGCTACACCTTC.